This TCR beta chain came from a study of CXCR3-negative and CXCR3-positive naive CD8 T cells. Overall study context: Overall TRB read output was about 135 million, and each library contained about 1.5 +/- 0.3 million reads. Whole-study findings and limits: Naive cells that were CXCR3-positive had more hydrophobic TRB CDR3s (compared with CXCR3-negative naive cells). Upon cryopreservation, CXCR3 expression partially decreased, and most assays used fresh PBMCs.

The CDR3 has 14 residues. Germline V gives CDR1 KGHSH, CDR2 LQKENI. A CD45RO-CCR7+CD27+CD95- profile was what naive CD8+ T cells displayed. This clonotype registers large by frequency. Its antigen is as yet unknown. 5' RACE that incorporated UMI labels was used to prepare the TRB cDNA libraries. Reanalyzing the 5' RACE reads, TCRdb keeps one entry per CDR3 protein, without DNA. Recorded for this sample: thousands of distinct CDR3 sequences. This chain links TRBV18 with TRBJ2-1. This receptor was obtained from a human donor in good health. Some clones in this sample may be carry-over from other donors' samples. The sequencing sample was made of naive CXCR3- CD8+ T cells from blood. This sample's subset: CD45RO-CCR7+CD27+CD95- naive CD8+ T cells lacking CXCR3 (TNR3-). The CDR3: CASSPGGSGNEQFF.